This T cell receptor beta chain was observed in a study of T cells in Graves' hyperthyroidism and ophthalmopathy. For the study at large: At initial diagnosis, before any treatment had begun, peripheral blood was obtained.

RNA transcripts served as the template for amplifying TCR beta CDR3 regions. TCR CDR3 regions were first amplified by RT-PCR with HTBI primers. A single record per CDR3 protein comes from TCRdb applying MiXCR to the multiplex PCR reads. Here the sample spans fewer than 300,000 distinct CDR3 sequences, over 12% being singletons. This clonotype was observed a few times. Uncontrolled infection, other autoimmune disease, pregnancy or lactation led to exclusion. Looked up from germline, CDR1 is SGHRS and CDR2 is YFSETQ. The CDR3 runs 16 residues. V lost 3 bases, J lost 2 bases, and 15 bases lay in between. Sequenced: blood. This chain links TRBV5-1 with TRBJ1-3; TRBD1 is a possible D gene (5 bases). The receptor was derived from a woman aged 45 to 65 with Graves' hyperthyroidism that later progressed to Graves' ophthalmopathy. The chain's CDR3 is CASSWDGWGTGNTIYF. CDR3 sequence (DNA): TGCGCCAGCAGCTGGGACGGTTGGGGTACTGGAAACACCATATATTTT.